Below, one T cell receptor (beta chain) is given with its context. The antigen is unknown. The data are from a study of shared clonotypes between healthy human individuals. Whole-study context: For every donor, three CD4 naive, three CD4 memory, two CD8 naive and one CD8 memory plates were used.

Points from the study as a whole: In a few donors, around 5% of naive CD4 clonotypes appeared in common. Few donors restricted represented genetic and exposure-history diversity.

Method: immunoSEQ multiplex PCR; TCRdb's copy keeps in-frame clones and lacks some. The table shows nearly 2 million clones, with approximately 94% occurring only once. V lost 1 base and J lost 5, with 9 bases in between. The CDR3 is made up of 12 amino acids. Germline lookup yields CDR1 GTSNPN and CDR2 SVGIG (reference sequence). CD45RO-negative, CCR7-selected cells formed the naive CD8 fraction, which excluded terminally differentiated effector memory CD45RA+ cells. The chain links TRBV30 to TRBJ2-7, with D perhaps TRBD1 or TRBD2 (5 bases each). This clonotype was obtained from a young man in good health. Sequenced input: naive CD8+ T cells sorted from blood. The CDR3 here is CAWSELGDEQYF. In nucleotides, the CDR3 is TGTGCCTGGAGTGAGTTGGGGGACGAGCAGTACTTC.